The clone carrying this TCR beta chain was detected a few times. Its specificity is not known. Every sample yielded at least 6.5 million isolated PBMCs. Per individual sample, total RNA of at least 5.5 micrograms was extracted. A second PCR of about 6 to 11 cycles used a sample-barcoded 5' primer and a J-beta primer mix. From the 5' RACE reads, TCRdb called clonotypes with MiXCR, one entry per CDR3 protein. The sample lists 550,000 to 750,000 distinct CDR3 sequences, around 21% occurring once. These data belong to a study of blood T cells in healthy people across ages. Study conclusions and caveats: Nothing was known about donor CMV status, and this possibly confounded expanded clonotype changes. Diversity estimated from one million T cells was considered an underestimate.

CDR3 length: 12 amino acids. V shed 0 bases and J shed 11 bases, with 11 bases lying between them. Germline CDR1 DFQATT, CDR2 SNEGSKA (reference sequence). The V and J genes are TRBV20-1 and TRBJ2-4, with D perhaps TRBD2 (5 bases). Sequencing was carried out using blood. This receptor was taken from a man aged 70 or older in good health. The CDR3 DNA follows: TGCAGTGCTAGAGATGCCCGAGGGTTTCAGTACTTC. Protein sequence: CSARDARGFQYF.